Below are 17 T cell receptor beta chains sequenced from a single sample in a study of OX40 agonist ivuxolimab in advanced cancers. Assay: immunoSEQ multiplex PCR; the TCRdb copy retains only in-frame clones and omits some. The repertoire includes approximately 79,000 clones, around 86% of them detected once, and around 0.54% sits in the top ten. The sample consisted of CD4+ or CD8+ T cells sorted from blood, taken in a trial of the OX40 agonist ivuxolimab. All receptors come from an adult with an advanced solid tumor such as melanoma, head and neck, liver or kidney cancer.

J is TRBJ2-5 and V is TRBV6-5, with a possible D match to TRBD2 (5 bases). Germline lookup yields CDR1 MNHEY and CDR2 SVGAGI. The V end was cut by 0 bases, the J end by 5 bases, with 13 bases between. The CDR3 has 15 amino acids. The CDR3 DNA is TGTGCCAGCAGTTACTCTGCTCGAGGGTTGGAGACCCAGTACTTC. Translating gives CASSYSARGLETQYF.

CDR3 amino acids: CASSTQETQYF. The DNA for the CDR3 is TGTGCCAGCAGCACTCAAGAGACCCAGTACTTC. This chain connects TRBV5-8 to TRBJ2-5; D unresolved. Germline-derived CDR1 and CDR2 are SGHTS and YDEGEE. Between the trimmed V and J ends, which lost 4 bases and 2 bases, there was a span of 3 bases. CDR3 length equals 11 residues.

This chain links TRBV7-2 with TRBJ2-1; D is uncertain. Germline CDR1 reads SGHTA; CDR2 reads FQGNSA. The CDR3 loop spans 12 amino acids. The V gene lost 2 bases and the J gene lost 9 bases, with 8 bases spanning the gap. The CDR3 coding sequence is TGTGCCAGCAGCTTACCTAACGGTGAGCAGTTCTTC. Translation: CASSLPNGEQFF.

The chain joins TRBV19 to TRBJ1-5, with unresolved D. Deletions cut 5 bases from V and 0 bases from J, with 11 bases between. The CDR3 loop spans 15 amino acids. Germline assignment: CDR1 LNHDA and CDR2 SQIVND (reference sequence). The CDR3, as DNA: TGTGCCAGTAGTCTTCTTACGGGTAGCAATCAGCCCCAGCATTTT. Translated, it gives CASSLLTGSNQPQHF.

The chain couples TRBV2 to TRBJ1-1, with D maybe TRBD1 (5 bases). Germline CDR1 reads SNHLY; CDR2 reads FYNNEI. Trimming removed 4 bases from V and 3 bases from J, with 12 bases in between. This CDR3 is 14 amino acids long. The DNA for the CDR3 is TGTGCCAGCAGTGGCAGGGCCGGGCACACTGAAGCTTTCTTT. It codes for CASSGRAGHTEAFF.

The V and J genes are TRBV19 and TRBJ2-7, with TRBD1 as a possible D gene (5 bases). Germline CDR1 is LNHDA and CDR2 is SQIVND (reference sequence). The CDR3 is 15 residues long. The V and J ends lost 5 bases and 3 bases respectively, with 17 bases between them. CDR3 region: CASSPTSKGHYEQYF. Here the CDR3 DNA reads TGTGCCAGTAGTCCCACGAGTAAGGGGCACTACGAGCAGTACTTC.

V and J are TRBV27 and TRBJ2-2; 14 bases map to TRBD2. The germline CDR1 and CDR2 sequences are MNHEY and SMNVEV (reference sequence). The CDR3 extends over 23 amino acids. The J segment lost 3 bases and the V segment lost 5 bases, leaving 23 bases of the junction unmatched. CDR3 nucleotide sequence: TGTGCCAGCAGTCCACTCCGACTAGCGGGGGGGCAATACCGCGGCCAGGACACCGGGGAGCTGTTTTTT. This translates into CASSPLRLAGGQYRGQDTGELFF.

V is TRBV11-3 and J is TRBJ2-3; a weak D match, TRBD2 (6 bases). This CDR3 has 18 amino acids. Germline V lookup: CDR1 SGHNT, CDR2 YENEEA. V lost 2 bases to trimming and J lost 0 bases, with 18 bases between them. In nucleotides, the CDR3 is TGTGCCAGCAGCTTATGGTCGGTTAGCGGTACTAGCACAGATACGCAGTATTTT. Amino acid sequence: CASSLWSVSGTSTDTQYF.

The chain employs TRBV25-1 and TRBJ1-2; D unresolved. This CDR3 region has 13 residues. The germline CDR1 and CDR2 sequences are MGHDK and SYGVNS. V lost 6 bases and J lost 7, with 15 bases in between. The CDR3 here is CASRHDRAGGYTF. The CDR3 nucleotides read TGTGCCAGCAGGCATGACCGGGCGGGTGGCTACACCTTC.

This chain joins TRBV28 and TRBJ1-6; TRBD1 is a possible D gene (5 bases). The germline V gene encodes CDR1 MDHEN and CDR2 SYDVKM. This CDR3 region has 17 residues. Trimming took 3 bases from V and 9 from J, leaving 21 bases between them. The CDR3 spells CASSLPPGGGGGSPLHF. The CDR3 coding sequence is TGTGCCAGCAGTTTGCCCCCGGGGGGGGGTGGGGGTTCACCCCTCCACTTT.

V is TRBV6-6 and J is TRBJ2-5; D is undetermined. The CDR3 length is 12 residues. Trimming took 6 bases from V and 0 from J, leaving 5 bases between them. CDR1 and CDR2 (germline): MNHNY, SVGAGI (reference sequence). The CDR3 spells CASSLNQETQYF. CDR3 bases: TGTGCCAGCAGCCTTAACCAAGAGACCCAGTACTTC.

The rearrangement joins TRBV6-1 to TRBJ1-5; 7 bases map to TRBD1. Germline values: CDR1 MNHNS, CDR2 SASEGT. This CDR3 comprises 15 residues. Trimming removed 1 base from V and 8 bases from J; junction bases left unmatched: 8. The CDR3 DNA is TGTGCCAGCAGTGAAGACAGGGGTCAGGGGAAGCCCCAGCATTTT. Protein: CASSEDRGQGKPQHF.

This sequence joins TRBV6-5 and TRBJ1-2; D gene unclear. The CDR3 spans 15 residues. V was pared by 6 bases and J by 4 bases, with 18 bases between. Germline V gives CDR1 MNHEY, CDR2 SVGAGI. The CDR3 nucleotides are TGTGCCAGCAGGCTGGCGGCGACAAAAGTCTATGGCTACACCTTC. It translates to CASRLAATKVYGYTF.

CDR3 loop: CASKVYNQESNQPQHF. CDR3 coding DNA: TGTGCCAGCAAAGTTTATAACCAGGAAAGCAATCAGCCCCAGCATTTT. The J gene is TRBJ1-5, the V gene TRBV28; D unclear. The germline V and J ends were trimmed by 7 bases and 1 base, with 17 bases remaining between them. Germline CDR1 is MDHEN and CDR2 is SYDVKM. The CDR3 is 16 residues long.

This sequence joins TRBV5-4 and TRBJ2-2, with D possibly being TRBD2 (6 bases). This CDR3 region has 17 residues. Germline loops: CDR1 SGHNT, CDR2 YYREEE (reference sequence). The V end was cut by 3 bases, the J end by 1 base, with 16 bases between. In DNA form, the CDR3 reads TGTGCCAGCAGCTCCACGGGGCGGGGACTGAACACCGGGGAGCTGTTTTTT. Protein product: CASSSTGRGLNTGELFF. Variable domain in full (rest from reference TRBV5-4 and TRBJ2-2): ETGVTQSPTHLIKTRGQQVTLRCSSQSGHNTVSWYQQALGQGPQFIFQYYREEENGRGNFPPRFSGLQFPNYSSELNVNALELDDSALYLCASSSTGRGLNTGELFFGEGSRLTVL.

The chain recombines TRBV9 with TRBJ2-1; 10 positions match TRBD2. This CDR3 has 14 residues. J was trimmed by 6 bases and V by 4 bases; bases with no gene match: 4. CDR1 and CDR2 from the germline V gene are SGDLS and YYNGEE. CDR3 region: CASSYRTSGNEQFF. The CDR3, as DNA: TGTGCCAGCAGCTACCGGACTAGCGGCAATGAGCAGTTCTTC.

J is TRBJ2-5 and V is TRBV7-9; D is unresolved. This CDR3 region has 14 residues. Trimming took 4 bases from V and 1 from J, leaving 10 bases between them. Germline assignment: CDR1 SEHNR and CDR2 FQNEAQ (reference sequence). CDR3 sequence (DNA): TGTGCCAGCAGCTCCTATACTCTCCAAGAGACCCAGTACTTC. Its protein product is CASSSYTLQETQYF.